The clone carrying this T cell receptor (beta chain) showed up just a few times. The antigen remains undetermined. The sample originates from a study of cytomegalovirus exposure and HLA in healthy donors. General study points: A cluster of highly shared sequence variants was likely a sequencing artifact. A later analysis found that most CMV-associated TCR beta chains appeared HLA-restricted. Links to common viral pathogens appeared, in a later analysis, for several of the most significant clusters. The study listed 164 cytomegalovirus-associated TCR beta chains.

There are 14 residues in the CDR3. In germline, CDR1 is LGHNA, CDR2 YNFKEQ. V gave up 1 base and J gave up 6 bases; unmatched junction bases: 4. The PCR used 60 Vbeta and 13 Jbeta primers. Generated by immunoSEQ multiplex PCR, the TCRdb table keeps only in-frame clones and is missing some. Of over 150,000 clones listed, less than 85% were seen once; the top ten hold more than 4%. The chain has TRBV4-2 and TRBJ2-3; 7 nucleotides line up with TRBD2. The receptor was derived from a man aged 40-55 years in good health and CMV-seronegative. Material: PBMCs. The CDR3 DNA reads TGTGCCAGCAGCCAAGGGACTAGTGCCGATACGCAGTATTTT. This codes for CASSQGTSADTQYF.